The 26 T cell receptor beta chains below all came from one sample that was sequenced in a study of radiation and T cells in renal cell carcinoma. The protocol was immunoSEQ multiplex PCR, while the TCRdb copy is restricted to in-frame clones and leaves out a portion. The sample has 140,000 to 150,000 clones; 70% to 90% are singletons. Time point noted: blood 4 weeks post-SBRT, at nephrectomy. Specified treatment: 15 Gy SBRT to primary tumor, nephrectomy 4 weeks later. Sequenced here: blood, sampled from a patient whose treatment included radiotherapy and nephrectomy. Receptor source: a woman between 50 and 59 years old with renal cell carcinoma.

The J gene is TRBJ1-1, the V gene TRBV28, with 8 bases fitting TRBD1. The CDR3 is 13 amino acids. The germline V gene has CDR1 MDHEN and CDR2 SYDVKM. The junction had 11 bases not matched to a gene; V was cut back by 6 bases and J by 11 bases. DNA of the CDR3: TGTGCCAGCAGACTAGGACAGGGCCTCTGGGCTTTCTTT. The encoded protein is CASRLGQGLWAFF. Full variable domain (rest looked up from reference TRBV28 and TRBJ1-1): DVKVTQSSRYLVKRTGEKVFLECVQDMDHENMFWYRQDPGLGLRLIYFSYDVKMKEKGDIPEGYSVSREKKERFSLILESASTNQTSMYLCASRLGQGLWAFFGQGTRLTVV.

The CDR3 nucleotides are TGCAGCGGGGCGGGAATAGGCACTGAAGCTTTCTTT. This gives the protein CSGAGIGTEAFF. The chain combines TRBV29-1 with TRBJ1-1, with D unresolved. The V end lost 7 bases, the J end lost 4 bases, and 13 bases lay between the germline ends. Germline V gene sequence: CDR1 SQVTM, CDR2 ANQGSEA. This CDR3 is 12 amino acids long.

The chain uses TRBV30 and TRBJ1-6; D is uncertain. V lost 2 bases and J lost 10, with 15 bases in between. Germline CDR1 reads GTSNPN; CDR2 reads SVGIG (reference sequence). This CDR3 comprises 14 residues. CDR3 sequence: CAWSRLPMTSPLHF. CDR3 bases: TGTGCCTGGAGTCGCCTCCCTATGACCTCACCCCTCCACTTT.

The chain combines TRBV12-5 with TRBJ2-1; TRBD2 aligns across 11 bases. Per germline, CDR1 LGHNT and CDR2 FRNRAP. The CDR3 spans 18 residues. With V trimmed by 1 base and J by 9 bases, 14 bases remained unmatched. This chain's CDR3 is CASGLGLLAGDPRGEQFF. The CDR3 nucleotides are TGTGCTAGTGGTTTGGGGCTACTAGCGGGGGACCCCAGAGGTGAGCAGTTCTTC.

The chain recombines TRBV5-6 with TRBJ2-7; a possible D gene is TRBD1 (5 bases). Trimming pared 0 bases from V and 2 bases from J, leaving 15 bases between. CDR1 is SGHDT, CDR2 YYEEEE, per germline. This CDR3 region has 16 residues. The CDR3 DNA reads TGTGCCAGCAGCTTGGAAGCAGGCAGGGTGGCCTACGAGCAGTACTTC. This encodes CASSLEAGRVAYEQYF.

This clone appeared a single time. The rearrangement joins TRBV4-3 to TRBJ1-2, with D uncertain. The germline gives CDR1 LGHNA, CDR2 YSLEER. The CDR3 loop spans 15 amino acids. Deletions cut 4 bases from V and 4 bases from J, with 16 bases between. Here the CDR3 reads CASSPLVGSFYGYTF. The CDR3 DNA reads TGCGCCAGCAGCCCTCTCGTGGGAAGTTTCTATGGCTACACCTTC.

The chain carries TRBV19 and TRBJ1-1, with 11 bases aligning to TRBD1. Germline V CDR1 and CDR2: LNHDA, SQIVND (reference sequence). J lost 5 bases, V lost 0 bases, and 5 bases had no gene match. This CDR3 is 16 amino acids long. The CDR3 DNA reads as TGTGCCAGTAGTATAGATGGACAGGGGGCAAGGACTGAAGCTTTCTTT. Its protein product is CASSIDGQGARTEAFF. The whole variable domain, remainder taken from reference TRBV19 and TRBJ1-1, is DGGITQSPKYLFRKEGQNVTLSCEQNLNHDAMYWYRQDPGQGLRLIYYSQIVNDFQKGDIAEGYSVSREKKESFPLTVTSAQKNPTAFYLCASSIDGQGARTEAFFGQGTRLTVV.

This clone was seen just once. The chain links TRBV6-6 to TRBJ2-3, with TRBD2 as a possible D gene (5 bases). V was clipped by 8 bases and J by 0 bases, with 12 bases between them. Germline V lookup: CDR1 MNHNY, CDR2 SVGAGI (reference sequence). The CDR3 covers 14 residues. In DNA, the CDR3 is TGTGCCAGCTGCACGGGAACGAGCACAGATACGCAGTATTTT. Translation: CASCTGTSTDTQYF.

The V call is TRBV5-4, the J call TRBJ1-2; no definite D call. The V and J ends lost 2 bases and 4 bases respectively, with 9 bases between them. The V gene's germline CDR1 is SGHNT and CDR2 YYREEE (reference sequence). CDR3 length: 13 residues. CDR3: CASSLRQSYGYTF. The CDR3 DNA reads as TGTGCCAGCAGCTTAAGGCAGAGCTATGGCTACACCTTC.

The chain carries TRBV19 and TRBJ1-5; TRBD1 is a possible D gene (5 bases). In germline, CDR1 is LNHDA, CDR2 SQIVND (reference sequence). V was cut by 1 base and J by 5 bases, with 9 bases left in between. There are 14 residues in the CDR3. CDR3: CASSIGGRDQPQHF. The CDR3 DNA is TGTGCCAGTAGTATAGGGGGCAGGGATCAGCCCCAGCATTTT.

V gene TRBV15 combines with J gene TRBJ2-5; maybe TRBD1 (6 bases). Trimming took off 3 bases at V and 0 bases at J, with 11 bases between the two ends. The CDR3 consists of 15 residues. In germline, CDR1 is LNHNV, CDR2 YYDKDF (reference sequence). The CDR3 region has the DNA TGTGCCACCAGCAGTCGAAGGGACAACCAAGAGACCCAGTACTTC. Protein sequence: CATSSRRDNQETQYF. The variable domain in full, with the rest retrieved from reference TRBV15 and TRBJ2-5, is DAMVIQNPRYQVTQFGKPVTLSCSQTLNHNVMYWYQQKSSQAPKLLFHYYDKDFNNEADTPDNFQSRRPNTSFCFLDIRSPGLGDTAMYLCATSSRRDNQETQYFGPGTRLLVL.

This chain connects TRBV6-5 to TRBJ1-2; D is unclear. This CDR3 has 16 residues. V was cut by 0 bases and J by 2 bases, with 13 bases left in between. The germline CDR1 and CDR2 sequences are MNHEY and SVGAGI. The CDR3 DNA is TGTGCCAGCAGTTACTCCCGACCCGAAATCAACTATGGCTACACCTTC. Its protein is CASSYSRPEINYGYTF.

The V call is TRBV10-3, the J call TRBJ1-4; D is possibly TRBD1 (6 bases). This CDR3 has 13 amino acids. Germline values: CDR1 ENHRY, CDR2 SYGVKD. Trimming left V 4 bases short and J 4 bases short, with 7 bases between. The CDR3: CAISGTDNEKLFF. CDR3 sequence (DNA): TGTGCCATCAGTGGGACAGATAATGAAAAACTGTTTTTT.

This clone has only a few counts. The chain is built from TRBV5-1 and TRBJ1-1; D remains unclear. V lost 3 bases to trimming and J lost 1 base, with 10 bases between them. Germline V CDR1 and CDR2: SGHRS, YFSETQ. The CDR3 contains 14 residues. The CDR3 nucleotides read TGCGCCAGCAGCTCGCTCGGGGAGAACACTGAAGCTTTCTTT. It is translated as CASSSLGENTEAFF.

In this sample, this clone turned up once. The V call is TRBV19, the J call TRBJ1-5; no reliable D call. This CDR3 comprises 16 residues. Germline V gives CDR1 LNHDA, CDR2 SQIVND (reference sequence). Trimming removed 5 bases at V and 3 bases at J, with 17 bases between. The CDR3 loop reads CASSPRARADNQPQHF. In DNA form, the CDR3 reads TGTGCCAGTAGTCCCCGGGCTAGGGCAGACAATCAGCCCCAGCATTTT.

In the case of this clone: Other DNA sequences in this sample translate to the same CDR3. This CDR3 is CASSQDSAGANVLTF. CDR3 sequence (DNA): TGCGCCAGCAGCCAAGATTCAGCTGGGGCCAACGTCCTGACTTTC. V gene TRBV4-3 combines with J gene TRBJ2-6; no clear D gene. Between the trimmed V and J ends, which lost 0 bases and 2 bases, there was a span of 5 bases. Germline CDR1 and CDR2: LGHNA and YSLEER. The CDR3 has 15 residues.

The chain joins TRBV4-2 to TRBJ1-2; TRBD1 matches at 7 bases. The CDR3 is 12 residues long. CDR1 is LGHNA, CDR2 YNFKEQ, per germline. Trimming took 6 bases from V and 8 from J; bases not matched to a gene: 6. The CDR3 reads CASRPTGSGYTF. The CDR3 nucleotides read TGTGCCAGCAGACCGACAGGGAGCGGCTACACCTTC.

V gene TRBV11-2 combines with J gene TRBJ2-4; D remains ambiguous. CDR1 is SGHAT, CDR2 FQNNGV, per germline. The length of the CDR3 is 14 residues. V lost 0 bases to trimming and J lost 8 bases, with 11 bases between them. CDR3 nucleotide sequence: TGTGCCAGCAGCTTAGATATTGGCCTCGACATTCAGTACTTC. Amino acid sequence: CASSLDIGLDIQYF. The whole variable domain, remainder taken from reference TRBV11-2 and TRBJ2-4, is EAGVAQSPRYKIIEKRQSVAFWCNPISGHATLYWYQQILGQGPKLLIQFQNNGVVDDSQLPKDRFSAERLKGVDSTLKIQPAKLEDSAVYLCASSLDIGLDIQYFGAGTRLSVL.

Only one count was recorded for this clone. V is TRBV4-1 and J is TRBJ1-2; 9 bases map to TRBD1. J lost 0 bases, V lost 2 bases, and 16 bases had no gene match. The CDR3 is made up of 20 amino acids. Per germline, CDR1 MGHRA and CDR2 YSYEKL. The CDR3 nucleotides are TGCGCCAGCAGCCAAACTTTATCTGCGGGACAGGGCCAAGCTAACTATGGCTACACCTTC. This sequence encodes CASSQTLSAGQGQANYGYTF.

The V call is TRBV30, the J call TRBJ1-6; TRBD1 agrees at 8 bases. Germline trimming cut 3 bases from V and 5 bases from J; bases unmatched to any gene: 6. The CDR3 is 15 amino acids. CDR1 is GTSNPN and CDR2 is SVGIG in the germline V gene (reference sequence). CDR3 in DNA: TGTGCCTGGAGGGAAGAGGACAGGGATAATTCACCCCTCCACTTT. Translating it yields CAWREEDRDNSPLHF. Looking up the rest from reference TRBV30 and TRBJ1-6 gives the full variable domain: SQTIHQWPATLVQPVGSPLSLECTVEGTSNPNLYWYRQAAGRGLQLLFYSVGIGQISSEVPQNLSASRPQDRQFILSSKKLLLSDSGFYLCAWREEDRDNSPLHFGNGTRLTVT.

This chain connects TRBV14 to TRBJ1-4; D not resolved. V lost 1 base and J lost 8, with 5 bases in between. This CDR3 region has 12 residues. Germline V CDR1 and CDR2: SGHDN, FVKESK. CDR3 sequence: CASSQGWEKLFF. The CDR3 DNA reads TGTGCCAGCAGCCAAGGGTGGGAAAAACTGTTTTTT. The full variable domain, completed using reference TRBV14 and TRBJ1-4, is EAGVTQFPSHSVIEKGQTVTLRCDPISGHDNLYWYRRVMGKEIKFLLHFVKESKQDESGMPNNRFLAERTGGTYSTLKVQPAELEDSGVYFCASSQGWEKLFFGSGTQLSVL.

V and J are TRBV28 and TRBJ2-7, with TRBD2 matching over 9 bases. V dropped 5 bases and J dropped 5; count of bases not matched to a gene: 13. CDR3 size: 16 residues. Germline lookup yields CDR1 MDHEN and CDR2 SYDVKM. The DNA of the CDR3 is TGTGCCAGCAGTACCCTAGCGGGAAGGCGTGGGGACGAGCAGTACTTC. This codes for CASSTLAGRRGDEQYF.

This clone was recorded only once. The chain combines TRBV7-2 with TRBJ2-3, with TRBD2 identical over 7 bases. Germline V CDR1 and CDR2: SGHTA, FQGNSA. Trimming took 5 bases from V and 4 from J; bases not matched to a gene: 9. CDR3 length: 15 residues. The CDR3 bases are TGTGCCAGCAGCCTACGCGGGGACTATTCAGATACGCAGTATTTT. Encoded protein: CASSLRGDYSDTQYF.

This sequence joins TRBV30 and TRBJ2-3; 8 bases fit TRBD2. The CDR3 consists of 15 residues. Trimming removed 4 bases from V and 5 bases from J; junction bases left unmatched: 11. Per the germline V gene, CDR1 is GTSNPN and CDR2 is SVGIG (reference sequence). CDR3 amino acids: CAWIGLARRGDTQYF. The CDR3, as DNA: TGTGCCTGGATTGGACTAGCCCGACGGGGAGATACGCAGTATTTT.

The chain employs TRBV11-3 and TRBJ2-7, with D tentatively TRBD2 (5 bases). V lost 7 bases and J lost 5, with 30 bases in between. The V gene's germline CDR1 is SGHNT and CDR2 YENEEA. This CDR3 comprises 18 residues. This CDR3 reads CASILPPFPAEAQNEQYF. Here the CDR3 DNA reads TGTGCCAGCATTCTACCCCCTTTCCCAGCGGAGGCCCAAAACGAGCAGTACTTC.

This chain connects TRBV4-1 to TRBJ2-7; the D call may be TRBD1 or TRBD2 (5 bases each). Germline V CDR1 and CDR2: MGHRA, YSYEKL. This CDR3 spans 15 amino acids. The V and J ends lost 4 bases and 0 bases respectively, with 13 bases between them. The CDR3 sequence is CASSPEGQISYEQYF. The CDR3 DNA follows: TGCGCCAGCAGCCCCGAGGGGCAGATCTCCTACGAGCAGTACTTC.